By share of the sample, the clone carrying this TCR beta chain is medium-sized (0.01 to 0.1%). A much larger clone lies a single base off, so this may be a read error. TCRdb redid the calling of the PCR reads with MiXCR, one entry per CDR3 protein. The table includes around 1,200 distinct CDR3 sequences, 20% detected once. The entry originates in a study of immune characterization of retroperitoneal liposarcoma. V was pared by 8 bases and J by 13 bases, with 14 bases of the junction left unmatched. The CDR3 is made up of 13 amino acids. The germline gives CDR1 MNHNS, CDR2 SASEGT. The sequence derives from a male donor with retroperitoneal liposarcoma. The chain has TRBV6-1 and TRBJ2-1; 7 bases line up with TRBD1. Sequences were obtained from tumor tissue. CDR3 sequence (DNA): TGTGCCAGCGTCTGGACAGGACGAGAGACCCAGTTCTTC. It is translated as CASVWTGRETQFF.